This TCR beta chain was retrieved from a study of T cells in Graves' hyperthyroidism and ophthalmopathy. 10 ml of fresh peripheral blood supplied the PBMCs. Trimming stripped 5 bases from V and 1 base from J, with 14 bases between. CDR3 length: 14 residues. In germline, CDR1 is DFQATT, CDR2 SNEGSKA (reference sequence). There were TCR beta CDR3 regions amplified from RNA transcripts. In the first-round RT-PCR of the TCR CDR3, the HTBI primer set was used. TCRdb independently ran MiXCR on the multiplex PCR reads; one entry per CDR3 protein. The table lists 300,000 to 400,000 distinct CDR3 sequences, 18% of them singletons. The table lists this clonotype with many counts.

This clonotype was sampled from a woman between 50 and 59 years old with Graves' hyperthyroidism. The sample was blood. The chain links TRBV20-1 to TRBJ1-2; the D gene is possibly TRBD1 (5 bases). The CDR3 nucleotides are TGCAGTGCTCGGTTAACAGGAGTTAACTATGGCTACACCTTC. Amino acid sequence: CSARLTGVNYGYTF.